A single sample gave rise to the 26 T cell receptor beta chains below, sequenced in a study of blood T cells in healthy people across ages. Combining a sample-barcoded 5' primer with a J-beta primer mix, a second PCR ran for 7 to 11 cycles. A single record per CDR3 protein comes from TCRdb applying MiXCR to the 5' RACE reads. The table has approximately 670,000 distinct CDR3 sequences, roughly two fifths seen once. The specimen was blood. The receptors derive from a man aged 80 or over in good health.

The chain couples TRBV7-9 to TRBJ1-4, with a possible D match to TRBD1 (5 bases). The CDR3 sequence is 14 residues long. V was cut by 2 bases and J by 5 bases, with 9 bases left in between. The germline gives CDR1 SEHNR, CDR2 FQNEAQ (reference sequence). CDR3 amino acids: CASSLSQGNEKLFF. As DNA, the CDR3 is TGTGCCAGCAGCTTATCGCAGGGAAATGAAAAACTGTTTTTT.

This chain uses TRBV5-1 with TRBJ1-2, with D maybe TRBD1 (5 bases). The CDR3 loop spans 13 amino acids. CDR1 and CDR2 (germline): SGHRS, YFSETQ. Trimming left V 4 bases short and J 8 bases short, with 15 bases between. The CDR3 reads CASSPVAGMGYTF. The CDR3 DNA follows: TGCGCCAGCAGCCCAGTGGCAGGGATGGGCTACACCTTC. The full variable domain, with the rest looked up from reference TRBV5-1 and TRBJ1-2, is KAGVTQTPRYLIKTRGQQVTLSCSPISGHRSVSWYQQTPGQGLQFLFEYFSETQRNKGNFPGRFSGRQFSNSRSEMNVSTLELGDSALYLCASSPVAGMGYTFGSGTRLTVV.

The sample holds a few counts of this clonotype. J is TRBJ2-7 and V is TRBV5-1, with 8 bases identical to TRBD1. The CDR3 has 15 amino acids. Germline lookup yields CDR1 SGHRS and CDR2 YFSETQ. V dropped 3 bases and J dropped 3; count of bases not matched to a gene: 8. CDR3 protein: CASSSGQGRVYEQYF. In nucleotides, the CDR3 is TGCGCCAGCAGCTCCGGACAGGGTCGAGTCTACGAGCAGTACTTC.

J is TRBJ2-6 and V is TRBV6-1; D might be TRBD1 (5 bases). Germline CDR1 MNHNS, CDR2 SASEGT. The CDR3 sequence is 17 residues long. V lost 2 bases and J 0 bases, leaving 11 bases between the germline ends. CDR3 bases: TGTGCCAGCAGTGAAAATGGACACTACTCTGGGGCCAACGTCCTGACTTTC. Protein product: CASSENGHYSGANVLTF.

The table lists this clonotype with many counts. The V and J genes are TRBV5-1 and TRBJ2-1; TRBD1 matches at 8 bases. Germline CDR1 SGHRS, CDR2 YFSETQ. The V and J ends lost 1 base and 2 bases, in that order; junction bases with no gene match: 2. The length of the CDR3 is 15 residues. The CDR3 spells CASSLSGGPYNEQFF. In DNA form, the CDR3 reads TGCGCCAGCAGCTTGTCAGGGGGCCCCTACAATGAGCAGTTCTTC.

CDR3 loop: CASSVGLTGDGYTF. The CDR3 DNA follows: TGTGCCAGCAGCGTAGGCTTGACAGGGGACGGCTACACCTTC. This chain connects TRBV9 to TRBJ1-2, with 8 positions matching TRBD1. The CDR3 is 14 residues long. Germline CDR1 is SGDLS and CDR2 is YYNGEE. The J segment lost 8 bases and the V segment lost 0 bases, leaving 6 bases of the junction unmatched.

Only a few counts were recorded for this clonotype. The chain has TRBV27 and TRBJ2-1, with D uncertain. This CDR3 is 15 amino acids long. The V and J ends lost 6 bases and 2 bases respectively, with 14 bases between them. Germline-derived CDR1 and CDR2 are MNHEY and SMNVEV (reference sequence). This chain's CDR3 is CASRPPGGAYNEQFF. The CDR3 DNA follows: TGTGCCAGCAGGCCTCCTGGCGGTGCCTACAATGAGCAGTTCTTC.

V usage is TRBV19 and J usage is TRBJ2-1; D not certain. Judging by the DNA end, TRBJ2-7 fits better; the J call may be wrong. This CDR3 is built from 14 residues. Germline assignment: CDR1 LNHDA and CDR2 SQIVND (reference sequence). This CDR3 is CASSTLPSYNEQYF. The CDR3 coding sequence is TGTGCCAGTAGTACACTACCGTCCTACAATGAGCAGTACTTC.

This clonotype showed up just a few times. The chain is built from TRBV5-5 and TRBJ1-2, with D uncertain. CDR1 SGHKS and CDR2 YYEKEE come from the germline V gene (reference sequence). This CDR3 is built from 13 residues. The ends were cut back, 6 bases at V and 1 base at J, with 10 bases in the middle. DNA of the CDR3: TGTGCCAGCACCTGGGAACTTAACTATGGCTACACCTTC. Translation gives CASTWELNYGYTF.

The CDR3, as DNA: TGTGCCAGCAGCAAAGTGGGCGGATGTGCCTACGAGCAGTACTTC. Translation: CASSKVGGCAYEQYF. This chain links TRBV21-1 with TRBJ2-7; the table names TRBD1, a call not compared with the DNA. TRBV21-1 corresponds to a pseudogene. This CDR3 spans 15 amino acids.

This chain uses TRBV5-6 with TRBJ2-2; TRBD2 matches at 12 bases. V gave up 9 bases and J gave up 7 bases; unmatched junction bases: 10. CDR1 and CDR2 from the germline V gene are SGHDT and YYEEEE. This CDR3 is built from 15 residues. The DNA of the CDR3 is TGTGCCACCTCGACTAGCGGGAGAATTGTCGGGGAGCTGTTTTTT. Its translation: CATSTSGRIVGELFF.

This sequence joins TRBV5-4 and TRBJ2-2; D is undetermined. Germline CDR1 reads SGHNT; CDR2 reads YYREEE (reference sequence). The V gene lost 1 base and the J gene lost 1 base, with 11 bases spanning the gap. The CDR3 spans 16 residues. The CDR3 DNA reads as TGTGCCAGCAGCTTGCCCGCAGCTAGGAACACCGGGGAGCTGTTTTTT. It codes for CASSLPAARNTGELFF.

The chain uses TRBV20-1 and TRBJ2-3; possibly TRBD1 for D (5 bases). V lost 2 bases, J lost 5 bases, and 11 bases lay in between. The CDR3 length is 13 residues. Germline-derived CDR1 and CDR2 are DFQATT and SNEGSKA (reference sequence). The CDR3 region is CSARQGNGDTQYF. The CDR3 DNA reads as TGCAGTGCTAGACAGGGTAATGGAGATACGCAGTATTTT.

This rearrangement joins TRBV10-3 to TRBJ2-2; 8 bases are a match to TRBD2. Germline V gene data show CDR1 as ENHRY and CDR2 as SYGVKD. Losses at the gene ends were 7 bases for V and 0 bases for J; bases not matched to a gene: 1. The CDR3 length is 14 residues. The CDR3 region has the DNA TGTGCCATCATGACTAGCGCGAACACCGGGGAGCTGTTTTTT. Translated, it gives CAIMTSANTGELFF.

This clonotype was recorded at least ten times. The V and J genes are TRBV12-3 or TRBV12-4 and TRBJ2-5; D possibly matches TRBD1 or TRBD2 (6 bases each). The CDR3 contains 15 residues. The V gene lost 0 bases and the J gene lost 3 bases, with 11 bases spanning the gap. This CDR3 reads CASSLAGGREETQYF. Here the CDR3 DNA reads TGTGCCAGCAGTTTAGCTGGGGGGCGAGAAGAGACCCAGTACTTC.

This clonotype was seen a single time. This chain uses TRBV6-2 or TRBV6-3 with TRBJ2-5, with 7 bases aligning to TRBD2. The DNA end is more similar to TRBJ2-7, so the J call may be wrong. Germline CDR1 reads MNHEY; CDR2 reads SVGEGT. This CDR3 has 15 amino acids. The CDR3 region is CASSGGDYRAYEQYF. CDR3 nucleotide sequence: TGTGCCAGCAGCGGCGGGGACTACCGCGCCTACGAGCAGTACTTC.

J is TRBJ2-3 and V is TRBV5-1, with D possibly called TRBD1 or TRBD2 (7 bases each). This CDR3 is 20 amino acids long. Germline V gives CDR1 SGHRS, CDR2 YFSETQ. With 0 bases removed from V and 0 bases from J, the gap between germline ends came to 23 bases. CDR3 region: CASSLVVRGTSGASTDTQYF. DNA for the CDR3: TGCGCCAGCAGCTTGGTGGTCAGGGGGACCAGCGGGGCTAGCACAGATACGCAGTATTTT.

This clonotype was recorded only once. The V and J genes are TRBV5-5 and TRBJ2-4; D remains unclear. Trimming cost V 0 bases and J 2 bases, with 12 bases left between them. CDR1 SGHKS and CDR2 YYEKEE come from the germline V gene (reference sequence). The CDR3 is made up of 16 amino acids. The CDR3 loop is CASSLDPAVTKNIQYF. CDR3 bases: TGTGCCAGCAGCTTGGACCCAGCAGTGACCAAAAACATTCAGTACTTC.

The V gene is TRBV20-1, the J gene TRBJ2-7; TRBD1 matches 8 bases. The V gene's germline CDR1 is DFQATT and CDR2 SNEGSKA (reference sequence). V lost 5 bases and J lost 7; bases outside the gene matches: 7. This CDR3 comprises 12 residues. The CDR3 DNA is TGCAGTGCTCGGACAGGGTTCGGGGAGCAGTACTTC. It encodes CSARTGFGEQYF.

This sequence joins TRBV19 and TRBJ2-7; 10 positions match TRBD2. The CDR3 runs 15 residues. Unmatched junction bases numbered 7, after V lost 4 bases and J lost 4 bases. Germline V CDR1 and CDR2: LNHDA, SQIVND (reference sequence). This CDR3 is CASSTISSGSYEQYF. The CDR3 DNA is TGTGCCAGTAGTACGATCTCTAGCGGGAGTTACGAGCAGTACTTC.

Remarks on this clonotype: A read error is possible here, since a much larger clone lies one base away. The chain employs TRBV10-2 and TRBJ1-2; 10 bases are shared with TRBD1. The CDR3 is 15 amino acids. Germline V gives CDR1 WSHSY, CDR2 SAAADI. CDR3 residues: CASSDQTGGAAGCTF. The CDR3 coding sequence is TGCGCCAGCAGTGACCAGACAGGGGGCGCGGCTGGCTGCACCTTC.

This clonotype was found once. The chain uses TRBV2 and TRBJ2-1; 7 bases line up with TRBD1. Germline CDR1 reads SNHLY; CDR2 reads FYNNEI. The V segment lost 8 bases and the J segment 2 bases; nucleotides outside the gene matches: 9. The CDR3 spans 15 residues. The CDR3 is CASENWQGAYNEQFF. In nucleotides, the CDR3 is TGTGCCAGCGAAAACTGGCAGGGGGCCTACAATGAGCAGTTCTTC.

About this clonotype itself: Possible read error: a much larger clone is one base away. The chain employs TRBV13 and TRBJ2-5; D call uncertain. V dropped 5 bases and J dropped 11 bases, with 18 bases sitting between them. Germline CDR1 and CDR2: PRHDT and FYEKMQ (reference sequence). The CDR3 is 13 amino acids. This chain's CDR3 is CASSVKGAGEQYF. As DNA, the CDR3 is TGTGCCAGCAGCGTCAAGGGCGCCGGAGAGCAGTACTTC.

The CDR3 loop reads CSVERWQSHSYEQYF. In DNA, the CDR3 is TGCAGCGTTGAACGCTGGCAGTCTCACTCCTACGAGCAGTACTTC. This rearrangement joins TRBV29-1 to TRBJ2-7; D is unresolved. The germline V gene has CDR1 SQVTM and CDR2 ANQGSEA. The CDR3 contains 15 residues. Trimming took off 2 bases at V and 0 bases at J, with 14 bases between the two ends.

This clonotype has a single count. The J gene is TRBJ2-3, the V gene TRBV24-1; D may be TRBD2 (6 bases). V was cut by 3 bases and J by 5 bases, with 14 bases left in between. CDR1 and CDR2 (germline): KGHDR, SFDVKD. This CDR3 has 15 amino acids. CDR3 sequence reads: CATSDPLTRIDTQYF. CDR3 coding DNA: TGTGCCACCAGTGATCCCTTGACTAGGATAGATACGCAGTATTTT.

Ten or more counts support this clonotype. This chain connects TRBV12-5 to TRBJ2-1, with 8 nucleotides matching TRBD2. With 6 bases clipped from V and 8 bases from J, the junction kept 9 bases outside the gene matches. CDR1 is LGHNT, CDR2 FRNRAP, per germline. The CDR3 loop spans 14 amino acids. The DNA of the CDR3 is TGTGCTAGTGGCCTCGGGACTAGAGGCTATGAGCAGTTCTTC. Its translation is CASGLGTRGYEQFF. Combining the CDR3 with reference TRBV12-5 and TRBJ2-1 gives the whole variable domain DARVTQTPRHKVTEMGQEVTMRCQPILGHNTVFWYRQTMMQGLELLAYFRNRAPLDDSGMPKDRFSAEMPDATLATLKIQPSEPRDSAVYFCASGLGTRGYEQFFGPGTRLTVL.